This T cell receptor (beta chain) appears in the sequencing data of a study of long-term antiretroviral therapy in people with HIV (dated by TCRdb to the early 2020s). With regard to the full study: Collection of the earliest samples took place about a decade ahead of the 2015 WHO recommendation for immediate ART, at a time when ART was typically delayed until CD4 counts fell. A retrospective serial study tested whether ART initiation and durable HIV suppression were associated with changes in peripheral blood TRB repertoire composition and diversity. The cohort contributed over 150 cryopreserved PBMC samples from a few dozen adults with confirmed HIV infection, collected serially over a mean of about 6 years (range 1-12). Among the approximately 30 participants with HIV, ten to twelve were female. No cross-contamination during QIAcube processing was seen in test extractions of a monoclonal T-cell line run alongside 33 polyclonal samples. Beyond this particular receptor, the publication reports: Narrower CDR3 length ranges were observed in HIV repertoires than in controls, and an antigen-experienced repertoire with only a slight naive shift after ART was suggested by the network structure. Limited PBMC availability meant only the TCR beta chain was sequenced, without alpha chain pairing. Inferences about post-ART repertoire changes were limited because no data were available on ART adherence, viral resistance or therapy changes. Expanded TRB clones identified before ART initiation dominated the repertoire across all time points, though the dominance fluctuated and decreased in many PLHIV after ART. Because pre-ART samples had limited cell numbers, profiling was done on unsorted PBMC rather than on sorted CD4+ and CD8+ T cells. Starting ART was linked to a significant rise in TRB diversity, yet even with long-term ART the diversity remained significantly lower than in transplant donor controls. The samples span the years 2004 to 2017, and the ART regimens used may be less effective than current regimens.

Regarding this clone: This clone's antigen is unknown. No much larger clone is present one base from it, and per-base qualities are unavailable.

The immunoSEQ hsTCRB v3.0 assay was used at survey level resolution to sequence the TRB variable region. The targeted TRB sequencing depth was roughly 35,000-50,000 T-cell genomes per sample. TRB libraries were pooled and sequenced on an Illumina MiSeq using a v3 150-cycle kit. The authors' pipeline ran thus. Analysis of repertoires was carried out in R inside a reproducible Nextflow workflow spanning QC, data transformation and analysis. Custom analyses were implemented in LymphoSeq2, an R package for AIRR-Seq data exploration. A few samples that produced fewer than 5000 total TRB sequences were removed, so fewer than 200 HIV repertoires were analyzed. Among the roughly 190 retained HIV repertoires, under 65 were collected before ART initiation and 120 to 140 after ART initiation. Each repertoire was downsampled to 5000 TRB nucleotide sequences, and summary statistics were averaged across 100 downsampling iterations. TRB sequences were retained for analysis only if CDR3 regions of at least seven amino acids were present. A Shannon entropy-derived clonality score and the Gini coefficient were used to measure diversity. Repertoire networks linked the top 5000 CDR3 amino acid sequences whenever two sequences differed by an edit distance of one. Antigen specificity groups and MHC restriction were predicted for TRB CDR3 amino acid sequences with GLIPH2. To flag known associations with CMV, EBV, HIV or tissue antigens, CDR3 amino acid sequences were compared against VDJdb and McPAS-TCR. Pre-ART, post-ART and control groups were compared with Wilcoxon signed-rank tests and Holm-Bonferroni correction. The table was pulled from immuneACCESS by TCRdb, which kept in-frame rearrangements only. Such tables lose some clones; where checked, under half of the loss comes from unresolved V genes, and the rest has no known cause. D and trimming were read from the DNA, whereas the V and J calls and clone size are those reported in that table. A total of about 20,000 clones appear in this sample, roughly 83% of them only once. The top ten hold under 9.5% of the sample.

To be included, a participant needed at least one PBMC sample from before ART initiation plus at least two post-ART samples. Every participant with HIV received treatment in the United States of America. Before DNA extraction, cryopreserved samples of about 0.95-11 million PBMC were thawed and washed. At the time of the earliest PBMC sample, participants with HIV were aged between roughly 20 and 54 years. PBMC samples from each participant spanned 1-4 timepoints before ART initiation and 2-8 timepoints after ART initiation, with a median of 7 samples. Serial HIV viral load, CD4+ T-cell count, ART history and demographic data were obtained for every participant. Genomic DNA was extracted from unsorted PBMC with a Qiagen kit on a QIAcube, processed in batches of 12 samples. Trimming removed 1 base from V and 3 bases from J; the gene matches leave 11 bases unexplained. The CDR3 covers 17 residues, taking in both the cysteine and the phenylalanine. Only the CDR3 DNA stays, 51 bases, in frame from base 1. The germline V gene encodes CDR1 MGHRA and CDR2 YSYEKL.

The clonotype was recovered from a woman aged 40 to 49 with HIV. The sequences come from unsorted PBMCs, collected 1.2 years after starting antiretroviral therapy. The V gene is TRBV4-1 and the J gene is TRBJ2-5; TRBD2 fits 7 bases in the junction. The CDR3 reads CASSQAGLVRYEETQYF. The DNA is TGCGCCAGCAGCCAAGCAGGACTAGTTCGATACGAAGAGACCCAGTACTTC.